Shown below are 7 T cell receptor beta chains from a single sample sequenced in a study of vaccination and CD4 T cells after COVID-19. No antigen has been identified for these receptors. At the Johns Hopkins FTIC core, DNA taken from cultured CD4+ T cells was sequenced by way of the Oncomine TCR Beta short-read assay. One entry per CDR3 protein, called by TCRdb with MiXCR from the PCR reads. The sample lists some 4,000 distinct CDR3 sequences, 17% occurring once. Treatment here: roughly 10-day PBMC culture with coronavirus spike peptide pools or control peptides (ViraFEST assay). Sequenced input: CD4+ T cells from blood, cultured in vitro. These receptors were taken from a human donor who had recovered from COVID-19.

About this clonotype: A read error may account for a junction end that differs from germline. The V call is TRBV12-3 or TRBV12-4, the J call TRBJ1-1, with 8 bases identical to TRBD1. The CDR3 consists of 13 residues. CDR3 in DNA: TGTGCCGGCAGGCCCACAGGGGGCACTGAAGCTTTCTTT. Residues: CAGRPTGGTEAFF.

This clonotype was seen only a few times. The chain is built from TRBV6-1 and TRBJ1-2; 7 bases line up with TRBD1. The CDR3 has 14 amino acids. Germline V gives CDR1 MNHNS, CDR2 SASEGT. The junction had 5 bases not matched to a gene; V was cut back by 6 bases and J by 1 base. The CDR3 coding sequence is TGTGCCAGCAGGGGGGGACAGATTAACTATGGCTACACCTTC. Translated, it gives CASRGGQINYGYTF.

This chain uses TRBV29-1 with TRBJ1-3; TRBD1 is a possible D gene (6 bases). CDR3 length: 13 amino acids. Germline CDR1 and CDR2: SQVTM and ANQGSEA. Trimming left V 6 bases short and J 3 bases short, with 12 bases between. CDR3 nucleotide sequence: TGCAGCGTCCGGAGGGGGGGTGGAAACACCATATATTTT. Encoded protein: CSVRRGGGNTIYF.

Only a few counts were recorded for this clonotype. The chain has TRBV10-3 and TRBJ2-5; D call uncertain. V lost 8 bases to trimming and J lost 0 bases, with 7 bases between them. Per the germline V gene, CDR1 is ENHRY and CDR2 is SYGVKD. The CDR3 extends over 12 amino acids. The CDR3 nucleotides are TGTGCCATCGCAGAGTACCAAGAGACCCAGTACTTC. It specifies CAIAEYQETQYF.

This clonotype was seen only a few times. The genes are TRBV2 and TRBJ1-1, with a weak D call TRBD1 (6 bases). V was pared by 6 bases and J by 6 bases, with 11 bases between. Germline loops: CDR1 SNHLY, CDR2 FYNNEI. This CDR3 has 12 amino acids. The CDR3 reads CASRGGRAEAFF. CDR3 in DNA: TGTGCCAGCAGAGGGGGAAGGGCTGAAGCTTTCTTT. Full variable domain (missing parts from reference TRBV2 and TRBJ1-1): EPEVTQTPSHQVTQMGQEVILRCVPISNHLYFYWYRQILGQKVEFLVSFYNNEISEKSEIFDDQFSVERPDGSNFTLKIRSTKLEDSAMYFCASRGGRAEAFFGQGTRLTVV.

In its sample, this clonotype is medium-sized. The gene calls are TRBV6-5 and TRBJ1-6; 8 bases fit TRBD1. The CDR3 runs to 17 residues. V dropped 3 bases and J dropped 9; count of bases not matched to a gene: 13. The germline gives CDR1 MNHEY, CDR2 SVGAGI. The CDR3 nucleotides read TGTGCCAGCAGTTATGGAGGGTATGGACAGGGAGGTTCACCCCTCCACTTT. Translated, it gives CASSYGGYGQGGSPLHF.

CDR3: CASSLDRDTLAGYTF. For the CDR3, the DNA is TGTGCCAGCAGCTTAGACCGGGACACGCTTGCAGGCTACACCTTC. The gene calls are TRBV11-2 and TRBJ1-2; possibly TRBD1 for D (6 bases). Deletions cut 0 bases from V and 8 bases from J, with 16 bases between. The CDR3 consists of 15 residues. The germline gives CDR1 SGHAT, CDR2 FQNNGV.